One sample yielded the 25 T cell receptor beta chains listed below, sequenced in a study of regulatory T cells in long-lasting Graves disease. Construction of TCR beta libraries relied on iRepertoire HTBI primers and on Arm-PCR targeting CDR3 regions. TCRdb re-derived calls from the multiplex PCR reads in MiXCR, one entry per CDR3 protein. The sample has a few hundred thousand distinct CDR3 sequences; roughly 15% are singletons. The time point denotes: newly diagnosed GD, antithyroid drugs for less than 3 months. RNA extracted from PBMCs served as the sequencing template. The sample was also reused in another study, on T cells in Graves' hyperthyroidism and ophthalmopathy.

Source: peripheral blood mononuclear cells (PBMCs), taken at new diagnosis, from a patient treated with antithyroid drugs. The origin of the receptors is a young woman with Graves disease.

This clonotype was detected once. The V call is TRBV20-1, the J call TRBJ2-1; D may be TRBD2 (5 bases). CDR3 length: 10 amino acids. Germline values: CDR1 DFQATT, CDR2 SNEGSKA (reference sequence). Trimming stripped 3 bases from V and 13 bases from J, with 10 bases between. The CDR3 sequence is CSARRETQFF. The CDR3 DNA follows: TGCAGTGCTAGGAGGGAGACCCAGTTCTTC.

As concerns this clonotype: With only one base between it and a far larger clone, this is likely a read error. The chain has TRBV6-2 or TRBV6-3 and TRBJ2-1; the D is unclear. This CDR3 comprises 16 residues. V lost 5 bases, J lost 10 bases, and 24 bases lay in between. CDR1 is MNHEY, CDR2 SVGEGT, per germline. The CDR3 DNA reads TGTGCCAGCAGTGAATTGGCTAGTTTAAGCTCCTACGAGCAGTTCTTC. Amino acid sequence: CASSELASLSSYEQFF.

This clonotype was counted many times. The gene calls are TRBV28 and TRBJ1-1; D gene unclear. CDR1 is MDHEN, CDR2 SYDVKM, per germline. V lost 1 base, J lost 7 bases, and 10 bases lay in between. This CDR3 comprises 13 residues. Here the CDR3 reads CASSLSRVREAFF. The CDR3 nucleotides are TGTGCCAGCAGTTTATCGAGGGTACGTGAAGCTTTCTTT.

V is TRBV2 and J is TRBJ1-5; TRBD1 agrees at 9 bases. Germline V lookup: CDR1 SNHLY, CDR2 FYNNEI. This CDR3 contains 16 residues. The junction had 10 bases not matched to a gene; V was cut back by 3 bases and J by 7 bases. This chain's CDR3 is CASSDDRTGVGQPQHF. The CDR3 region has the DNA TGTGCCAGCAGTGACGATCGGACAGGGGTCGGGCAGCCCCAGCATTTT.

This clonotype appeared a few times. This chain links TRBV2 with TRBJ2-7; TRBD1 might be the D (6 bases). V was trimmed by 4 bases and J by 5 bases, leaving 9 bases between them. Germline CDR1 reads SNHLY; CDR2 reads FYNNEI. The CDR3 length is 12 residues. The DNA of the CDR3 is TGTGCCAGCAGTGGACACAGGGACGAGCAGTACTTC. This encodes CASSGHRDEQYF. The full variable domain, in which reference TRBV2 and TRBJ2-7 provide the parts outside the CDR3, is EPEVTQTPSHQVTQMGQEVILRCVPISNHLYFYWYRQILGQKVEFLVSFYNNEISEKSEIFDDQFSVERPDGSNFTLKIRSTKLEDSAMYFCASSGHRDEQYFGPGTRLTVT.

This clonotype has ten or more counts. CDR3 bases: TGTGCCAGCAGCCCGGAGGGGGGTTGGGATCAGCCCCAGCATTTT. Encoded protein: CASSPEGGWDQPQHF. The chain uses TRBV6-2 or TRBV6-3 and TRBJ1-5; TRBD1 might be the D (6 bases). This CDR3 comprises 15 residues. Germline loops: CDR1 MNHEY, CDR2 SVGEGT. V was trimmed by 6 bases and J by 5 bases, leaving 17 bases between them.

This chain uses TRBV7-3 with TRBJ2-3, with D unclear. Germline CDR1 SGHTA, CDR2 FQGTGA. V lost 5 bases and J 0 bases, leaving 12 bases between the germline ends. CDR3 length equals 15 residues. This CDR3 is CASSPGETSTDTQYF. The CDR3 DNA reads TGTGCCAGCAGCCCAGGAGAAACTAGCACAGATACGCAGTATTTT.

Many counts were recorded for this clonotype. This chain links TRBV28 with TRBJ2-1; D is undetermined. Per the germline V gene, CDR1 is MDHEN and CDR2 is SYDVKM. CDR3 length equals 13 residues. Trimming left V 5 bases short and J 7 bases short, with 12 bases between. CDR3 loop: CASSPPLFNEQFF. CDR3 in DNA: TGTGCCAGCAGTCCGCCTCTTTTTAATGAGCAGTTCTTC.

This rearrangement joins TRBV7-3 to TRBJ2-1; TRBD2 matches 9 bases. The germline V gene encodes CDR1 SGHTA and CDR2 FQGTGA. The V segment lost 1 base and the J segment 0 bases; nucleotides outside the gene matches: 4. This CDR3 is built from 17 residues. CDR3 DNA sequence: TGTGCCAGCAGCTTAATAGGTAGCGGGAGCTCCTACAATGAGCAGTTCTTC. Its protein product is CASSLIGSGSSYNEQFF. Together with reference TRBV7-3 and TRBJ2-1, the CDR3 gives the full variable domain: GAGVSQTPSNKVTEKGKYVELRCDPISGHTALYWYRQSLGQGPEFLIYFQGTGAADDSGLPNDRFFAVRPEGSVSTLKIQRTERGDSAVYLCASSLIGSGSSYNEQFFGPGTRLTVL.

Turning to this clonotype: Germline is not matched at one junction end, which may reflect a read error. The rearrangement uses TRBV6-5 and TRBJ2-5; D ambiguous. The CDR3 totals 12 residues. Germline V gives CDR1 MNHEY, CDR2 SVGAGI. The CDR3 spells CASSSGSLSTNF. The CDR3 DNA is TGTGCCAGCAGTTCCGGAAGTTTAAGCACCAACTTC.

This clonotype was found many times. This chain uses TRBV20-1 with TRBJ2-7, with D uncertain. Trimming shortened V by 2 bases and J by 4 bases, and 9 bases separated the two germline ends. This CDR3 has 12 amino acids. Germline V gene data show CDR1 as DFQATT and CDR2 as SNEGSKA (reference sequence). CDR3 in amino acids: CSARLSEYEQYF. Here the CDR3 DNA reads TGCAGTGCTAGACTTTCTGAGTACGAGCAGTACTTC.

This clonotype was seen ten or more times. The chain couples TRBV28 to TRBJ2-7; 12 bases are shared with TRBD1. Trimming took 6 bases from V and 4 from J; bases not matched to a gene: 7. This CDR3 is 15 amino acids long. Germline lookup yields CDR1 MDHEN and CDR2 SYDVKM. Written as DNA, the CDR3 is TGTGCCAGCAGGACACCGGGACAGGGGGCATACGAGCAGTACTTC. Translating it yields CASRTPGQGAYEQYF.

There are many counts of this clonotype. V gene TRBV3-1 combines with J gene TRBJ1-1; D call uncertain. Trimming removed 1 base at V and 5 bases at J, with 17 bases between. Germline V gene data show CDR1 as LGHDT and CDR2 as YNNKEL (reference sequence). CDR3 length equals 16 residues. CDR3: CASSQVWSGFKTEAFF. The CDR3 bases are TGTGCCAGCAGCCAAGTGTGGTCGGGGTTTAAGACTGAAGCTTTCTTT. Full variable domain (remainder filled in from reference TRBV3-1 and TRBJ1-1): DTAVSQTPKYLVTQMGNDKSIKCEQNLGHDTMYWYKQDSKKFLKIMFSYNNKELIINETVPNRFSPKSPDKAHLNLHINSLELGDSAVYFCASSQVWSGFKTEAFFGQGTRLTVV.

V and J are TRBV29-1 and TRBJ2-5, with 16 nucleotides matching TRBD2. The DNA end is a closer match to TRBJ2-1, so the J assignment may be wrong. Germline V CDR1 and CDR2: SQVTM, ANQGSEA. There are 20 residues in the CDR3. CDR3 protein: CSVEDVAGGTSGRVGNEQFF. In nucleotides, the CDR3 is TGCAGCGTTGAAGATGTGGCCGGGGGGACTAGCGGGAGGGTAGGGAATGAGCAGTTCTTC.

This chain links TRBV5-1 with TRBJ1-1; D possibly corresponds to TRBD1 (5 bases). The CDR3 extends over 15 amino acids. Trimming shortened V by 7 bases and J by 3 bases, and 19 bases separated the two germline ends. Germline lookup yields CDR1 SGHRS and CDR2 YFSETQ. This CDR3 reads CASRDLAQGDTEAFF. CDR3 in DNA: TGCGCCAGCCGCGATTTGGCCCAAGGGGACACTGAAGCTTTCTTT. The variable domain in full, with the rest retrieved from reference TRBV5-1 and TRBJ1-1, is KAGVTQTPRYLIKTRGQQVTLSCSPISGHRSVSWYQQTPGQGLQFLFEYFSETQRNKGNFPGRFSGRQFSNSRSEMNVSTLELGDSALYLCASRDLAQGDTEAFFGQGTRLTVV.

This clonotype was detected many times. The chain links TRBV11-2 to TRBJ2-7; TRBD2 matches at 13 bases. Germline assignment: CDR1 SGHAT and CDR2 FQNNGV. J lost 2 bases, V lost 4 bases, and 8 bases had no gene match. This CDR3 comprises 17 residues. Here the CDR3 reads CASSSAATSGRAYEQYF. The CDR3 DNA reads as TGTGCCAGCAGCTCCGCCGCTACTAGCGGGAGGGCCTACGAGCAGTACTTC.

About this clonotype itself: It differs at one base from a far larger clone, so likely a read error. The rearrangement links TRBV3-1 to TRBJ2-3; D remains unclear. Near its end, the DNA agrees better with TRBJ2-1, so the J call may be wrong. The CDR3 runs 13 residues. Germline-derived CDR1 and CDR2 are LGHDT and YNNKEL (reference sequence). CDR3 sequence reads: CASSQDEVSEQFF. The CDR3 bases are TGTGCCAGCAGCCAAGATGAGGTATCGGAGCAGTTCTTC.

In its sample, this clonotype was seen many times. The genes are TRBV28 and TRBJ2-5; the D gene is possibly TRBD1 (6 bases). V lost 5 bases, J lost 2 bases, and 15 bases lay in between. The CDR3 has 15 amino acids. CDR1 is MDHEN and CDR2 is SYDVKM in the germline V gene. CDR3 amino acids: CASSIPTGLQETQYF. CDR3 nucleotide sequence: TGTGCCAGCAGTATCCCAACAGGGCTTCAAGAGACCCAGTACTTC.

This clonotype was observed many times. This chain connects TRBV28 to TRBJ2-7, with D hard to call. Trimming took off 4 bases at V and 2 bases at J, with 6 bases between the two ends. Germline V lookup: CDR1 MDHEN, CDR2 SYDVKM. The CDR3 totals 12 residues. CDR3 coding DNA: TGTGCCAGCAGTTCTGCTCCCTACGAGCAGTACTTC. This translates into CASSSAPYEQYF.

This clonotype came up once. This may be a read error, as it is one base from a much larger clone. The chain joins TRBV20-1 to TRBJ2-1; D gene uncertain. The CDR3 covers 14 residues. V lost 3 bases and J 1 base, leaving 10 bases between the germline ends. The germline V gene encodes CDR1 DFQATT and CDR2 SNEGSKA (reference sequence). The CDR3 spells CSASQETSYNEQFF. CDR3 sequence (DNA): TGCAGTGCTAGCCAGGAGACTTCCTACAATGAGCAGTTCTTC.

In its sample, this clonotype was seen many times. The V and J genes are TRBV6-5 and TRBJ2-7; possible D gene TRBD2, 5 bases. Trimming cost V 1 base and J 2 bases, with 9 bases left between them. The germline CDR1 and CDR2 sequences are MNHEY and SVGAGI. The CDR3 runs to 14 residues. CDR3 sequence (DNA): TGTGCCAGCAGTTACTTCGGGGAGACCTACGAGCAGTACTTC. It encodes CASSYFGETYEQYF.

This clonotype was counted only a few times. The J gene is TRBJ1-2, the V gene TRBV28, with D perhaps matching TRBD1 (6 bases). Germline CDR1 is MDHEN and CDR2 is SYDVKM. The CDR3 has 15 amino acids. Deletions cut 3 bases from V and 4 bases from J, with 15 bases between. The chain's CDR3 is CASSFVGAPIYGYTF. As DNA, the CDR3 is TGTGCCAGCAGTTTCGTGGGGGCGCCCATCTATGGCTACACCTTC.

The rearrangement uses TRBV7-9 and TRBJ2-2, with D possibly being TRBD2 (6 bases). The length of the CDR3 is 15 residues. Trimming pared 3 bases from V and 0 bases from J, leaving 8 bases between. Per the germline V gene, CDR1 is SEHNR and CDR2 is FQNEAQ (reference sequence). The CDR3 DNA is TGTGCCAGCAGCTTGGGACTTACGAACACCGGGGAGCTGTTTTTT. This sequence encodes CASSLGLTNTGELFF.

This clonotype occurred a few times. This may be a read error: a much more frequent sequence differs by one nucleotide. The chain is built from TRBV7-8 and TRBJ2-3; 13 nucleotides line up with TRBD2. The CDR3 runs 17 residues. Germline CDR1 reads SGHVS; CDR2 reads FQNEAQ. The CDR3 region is CAGSPGRTSGSEDTQYF. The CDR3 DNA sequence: TGTGCCGGCAGCCCCGGTAGGACTAGCGGGAGCGAAGATACGCAGTATTTT.

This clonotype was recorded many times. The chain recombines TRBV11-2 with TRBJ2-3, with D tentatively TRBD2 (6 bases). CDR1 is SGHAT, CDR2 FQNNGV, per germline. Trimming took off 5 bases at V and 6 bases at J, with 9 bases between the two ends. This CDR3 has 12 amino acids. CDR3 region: CASSTRGDTQYF. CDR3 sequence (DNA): TGTGCCAGCAGCACCCGGGGGGATACGCAGTATTTT.